This TCR beta chain was sequenced during a study of shared clonotypes between healthy human individuals (dated by TCRdb to 2019 to 2021). About the study as a whole: The cohort included three men and two women between 18 and 49 years of age. To estimate repertoire size and how much clonotype sharing occurs between individuals, the study deeply sequenced the blood TCR repertoires of five healthy adults. Between about 0.85 and 9.5 billion PBMCs per donor were obtained by leukapheresis. Different laboratories and diverse techniques were used to prepare libraries and sequence TCR repertoires, to increase sequencing depth and limit assay-specific biases. Per donor, three plates each were used for CD4 naive and CD4 memory, two for CD8 naive, and one for CD8 memory.

Of note for this clone: No cognate antigen has been identified for it. Base quality data are lacking; no much larger clone is found one base away.

Using the deep immunoSEQ assay, multiplex PCR amplified TCR CDR3 regions from genomic DNA. Extracted genomic DNA from each cell subset was distributed evenly across all wells of several immunoSEQ 96-well plates, and each plate was treated as a replicate. For sorted subsets, 200 to 250 ng of genomic DNA, equivalent to tens of thousands of T cell genomes, went into each replicate PCR. Purified libraries were measured with a Qubit 3.0 fluorometer, size-checked on a Bioanalyzer 2100, and measured again with the KAPA Library Quantification kit. Every immunoSEQ 96-well plate was sequenced on a dedicated single-read 150-cycle Illumina NextSeq 550 flow cell. The published analysis was carried out like this. Because the immunoSEQ output held only junctional sequences and lacked quality scores, the filtering could not match the filtering applied to full-length reads. To assign V/J genes and CDR3, sequences were annotated against IMGT germline references using PyIR, a Python wrapper for IgBLAST v1.9. Reads with weak V/J assignments (E-value above 1e-6), missing CDR3, stop codons, out-of-frame junctions, or ambiguous translated residues were removed. A V3J clonotype was defined by an identical inferred V gene, J gene, and CDR3 amino acid sequence. Percentage overlap between repertoires was computed as shared unique clonotypes divided by the size of the smaller repertoire. Richness of each repertoire was evaluated using RTK rarefaction, the Chao1 estimator, and Recon v2.1 estimates of unobserved clonotypes. OLGA was used to compute generation probabilities for all TCRbeta clonotypes that the gDNA method yielded from a handful of donors. TCRdb took this table from immuneACCESS and kept in-frame rearrangements with V and J called. Such tables lack part of the clones; where checked against another copy, unresolved V genes explain under half of the gap, and the rest is unexplained. Clone size and the V and J calls come from that table; the DNA yielded D and trimming. This sample lists about 2 million clones; about 95% were detected once. The top ten clonotypes cover approximately 1% of the sample.

CD8 naive samples were obtained by positive selection for CCR7 among CD45RO-negative cells, yielding a CD45RA+CCR7+ population from which TemRA cells were excluded. The donors were healthy, HIV-negative adults with no recently reported acute infections or vaccinations. All donors were Caucasian adults living in Nashville, Tennessee, USA. Blood was collected by leukapheresis, and PBMCs were isolated by Ficoll-Histopaque density gradient centrifugation and then cryopreserved in liquid nitrogen vapor phase. Analytical flow cytometry was used to check the purity and quantity of each magnetically sorted T cell population. Genomic DNA was isolated from every sorted fraction and measured by UV absorbance on a Nanodrop 2000c. What the authors observed across the whole study: The small number of donors limited the genetic and exposure-history diversity represented. Larger estimated clonotype richness was generally found for naive subsets than for memory subsets. Clonotypes shared by all four sorted-subset donors showed higher generation probabilities than non-shared clonotypes. Pairwise subsampling led to the expectation that sequencing depth would affect the degree of clonotype sharing among donors. Even with the large sequencing depth, rarefaction of the sorted-subset datasets indicated that sequencing was incomplete. Sampling was limited to blood, and TCR repertoires in tissue likely differ from TCR repertoires in blood. Sharing across a few donors was observed for around 5% of naive CD4, about 3.2% of naive CD8, roughly 2.3% of memory CD4, and around 0.42% of memory CD8 clonotypes.

The cysteine opens and the phenylalanine closes a CDR3 of 13 amino acids. Kept here is only the CDR3 DNA, which spans 39 bases and is read in frame from base 1. CDR1 and CDR2, looked up from the germline V gene, are MGHDK and SYGVNS. V is cut by 6 bases and J by 6 bases, and the space between the germline ends is 12 bases. The rearranged segments are TRBV25-1 and TRBJ1-5, with a weak D call of TRBD1 (6 bases match). The sequence came from a man aged 18 to 30 in good health. Sequencing was done on a sample of naive CD8+ T cells sorted from blood. What this sample's cell subset or site label stands for: CD45RA+CCR7+. The CDR3 protein: CASSRGESQPQHF. Read as DNA, the sequence is TGTGCCAGCAGCAGGGGAGAGTCTCAGCCCCAGCATTTT.